This is a list of T cell receptor beta chains from one sample in a study of blood T cell repertoires in COVID-19. Measured with immunoSEQ multiplex PCR; TCRdb has only the in-frame clones, and not every one. The sample has more than 100,000 clones, roughly 80% seen once; the top ten hold roughly an eighth. Sequencing used peripheral blood. The receptors derive from a young woman who had recovered from COVID-19. CDR3s include the opening cysteine and the closing phenylalanine or tryptophan. The D gene is left open where the match is weak. Expanded clones get a size class; other rows say once, few or many, or leave the size out.

TRBD2 18 . TRBJ2-3 TRBV19 CASSRRVAGGERADTQYF TGTGCCAGTAGTAGGAGGGTAGCGGGGGGCGAAAGGGCAGATACGCAGTATTTT
. 16 . TRBJ2-1 TRBV11-2 CASSLGGGANGNEQFF TGTGCCAGCAGCTTAGGGGGCGGAGCTAACGGCAATGAGCAGTTCTTC
. 17 . TRBJ2-3 TRBV21-1 CASSKGEAVAPGDTQYF TGTGCCAGCAGCAAAGGTGAGGCAGTGGCGCCCGGTGATACGCAGTATTTT
. 13 . TRBJ2-1 TRBV7-2 CASSHYSRNEQFF TGTGCCAGCAGCCATTACAGCCGAAATGAGCAGTTCTTC
. 15 once TRBJ1-4 TRBV5-1 CASSLAAGVEEKLFF TGCGCCAGCAGCTTGGCCGCAGGGGTCGAGGAAAAACTGTTTTTT
. 14 few TRBJ2-1 TRBV25-1 CASSAARGYNEQFF TGTGCCAGCAGCGCCGCGAGAGGGTACAATGAGCAGTTCTTC
TRBD2 13 . TRBJ2-3 TRBV2 CASQAGRSDTQYF TGTGCCAGTCAAGCGGGGAGGTCAGATACGCAGTATTTT
TRBD2 16 . TRBJ2-2 TRBV5-4 CASSLELAGATGELFF TGTGCCAGCAGCTTGGAATTGGCGGGAGCAACCGGGGAGCTGTTTTTT
. 11 . TRBJ1-3 TRBV6-1 CASSDYRRPYF TGTGCCAGCAGTGATTACAGGCGCCCTTATTTT
TRBD1 17 once TRBJ1-5 TRBV6-1 CASSGPTSTGGNQPQHF TGTGCCAGCAGTGGGCCTACCTCGACAGGGGGCAATCAGCCCCAGCATTTT
TRBD2 17 few TRBJ2-2 TRBV9 CASSKLAGALGTGELFF TGTGCCAGCAGCAAACTAGCGGGGGCGTTAGGGACCGGGGAGCTGTTTTTT
. 14 once TRBJ1-1 TRBV5-1 CASAPSTGNTEAFF TGCGCCAGCGCACCCAGCACAGGGAACACTGAAGCTTTCTTT
TRBD1 15 . TRBJ1-1 TRBV29-1 CSVERGTGANTEAFF TGCAGCGTTGAACGGGGAACAGGGGCGAACACTGAAGCTTTCTTT
. 18 . TRBJ1-5 TRBV10-1 CASMAGGAAFFSNQPQHF TGCGCCAGCATGGCGGGGGGGGCAGCTTTTTTTAGCAATCAGCCCCAGCATTTT
. 15 . TRBJ2-2 TRBV7-2 CASSLAHVNTGELFF TGTGCCAGCAGCTTAGCACATGTGAACACCGGGGAGCTGTTTTTT
. 14 . TRBJ2-5 TRBV9 CASSWGGGQETQYF TGTGCCAGCAGTTGGGGGGGCGGCCAAGAGACCCAGTACTTC
TRBD1 15 . TRBJ1-4 TRBV3-1/TRBV3-2 CASSRRGQGNEKLFF TGTGCCAGCAGCCGACGGGGACAGGGAAATGAAAAACTGTTTTTT
TRBD1 14 . TRBJ1-1 TRBV5-1 CASGSNTGVAEAFF TGCGCCAGCGGCTCTAATACAGGGGTCGCTGAAGCTTTCTTT
. 16 once TRBJ1-2 TRBV19 CASSSHDSAVDYGYTF TGTGCCAGTAGTTCACATGACAGTGCCGTCGACTATGGCTACACCTTC
TRBD1 15 . TRBJ1-2 TRBV10-3 CAISDPGTEKYGYTF TGTGCCATCAGTGACCCCGGGACAGAAAAGTATGGCTACACCTTC
. 13 . TRBJ1-2 TRBV12-3/TRBV12-4 CASSPQGASGYTF TGTGCCAGCAGTCCCCAAGGGGCAAGCGGCTACACCTTC
. 15 . TRBJ1-6 TRBV4-1 CASSQDPGEGSPLHF TGCGCCAGCAGCCAAGACCCCGGGGAGGGGTCACCCCTCCACTTT
TRBD1 15 . TRBJ2-3 TRBV29-1 CSVEGTGGGTDTQYF TGCAGCGTTGAAGGGACAGGGGGCGGCACAGATACGCAGTATTTT
. 15 . TRBJ2-1 TRBV28 CASSLSQGTYNEQFF TGTGCCAGCAGTTTATCCCAGGGAACCTACAATGAGCAGTTCTTC
TRBD2 13 . TRBJ2-4 TRBV7-9 CASSSSGREDQYF TGTGCCAGCAGCTCCTCGGGGAGGGAGGATCAGTACTTC
. 14 . TRBJ1-1 TRBV6-5 CASSITPLNTEAFF TGTGCCAGCAGTATAACACCTTTGAACACTGAAGCTTTCTTT
. 14 . TRBJ2-7 TRBV27 CASSFTGSPGFVYF TGTGCCAGCAGTTTCACAGGGTCCCCCGGGTTTGTGTACTTC
. 14 . TRBJ1-4 TRBV5-1 CASSLEDRHEKLFF TGCGCCAGCAGCTTAGAGGACAGACATGAAAAACTGTTTTTT
TRBD1 17 . TRBJ1-3 TRBV18 CASSDRRGGPSGNTIYF TGTGCCAGCTCAGACCGCCGAGGGGGCCCCTCTGGAAACACCATATATTTT
TRBD1 13 . TRBJ2-1 TRBV3-1/TRBV3-2 CASSWDRANEQFF TGTGCCAGCAGTTGGGACAGGGCCAATGAGCAGTTCTTC
TRBD1 20 . TRBJ1-3 TRBV6-4 CASSEGVGTGISHSGNTIYF TGTGCCAGCAGTGAGGGGGTAGGGACAGGGATATCTCACTCTGGAAACACCATATATTTT
TRBD1 15 . TRBJ1-1 TRBV7-2 CASPRGPGPNTEAFF TGTGCCAGCCCGAGGGGGCCAGGCCCCAACACTGAAGCTTTCTTT
. 14 . TRBJ2-1 TRBV9 CASSPIGQGNEQFF TGTGCCAGCAGCCCGATCGGACAAGGGAATGAGCAGTTCTTC
. 13 few TRBJ1-1 TRBV16 CASSHSTVSGAFF TGTGCCAGCAGCCACTCGACAGTCTCTGGAGCTTTCTTT
. 12 . TRBJ2-2 TRBV18 CASSPSAGELFF TGTGCCAGCTCACCTTCGGCCGGGGAGCTGTTTTTT
TRBD2 14 . TRBJ2-1 TRBV9 CASSPGLARNEQFF TGTGCCAGCAGCCCCGGACTAGCACGTAATGAGCAGTTCTTC
. 12 . TRBJ2-7 TRBV25-1 CASGDSVYEQYF TGTGCCAGCGGAGACAGTGTCTACGAGCAGTACTTC
. 14 once TRBJ1-1 TRBV4-1 CASSAPLKGPETFF TGCGCCAGCAGCGCACCCCTTAAGGGGCCTGAAACTTTCTTT
TRBD1 12 . TRBJ1-2 TRBV6-6 CASRQGAYGYTF TGTGCCAGCAGGCAGGGGGCCTATGGCTACACCTTC
TRBD1 14 . TRBJ1-5 TRBV2 CASQSGTGNQPQHF TGTGCCAGTCAATCCGGGACAGGCAATCAGCCCCAGCATTTT
TRBD1 15 . TRBJ1-4 TRBV7-9 CASSSGTATNEKLFF TGTGCCAGCAGCTCGGGGACAGCAACTAATGAAAAACTGTTTTTT
. 16 once TRBJ1-6 TRBV6-6 CASSSSASSYNSPLHF TGTGCCAGCAGTTCCTCTGCCAGCTCCTATAATTCACCCCTCCACTTT
TRBD2 16 . TRBJ2-3 TRBV15 CATSRDSAGGTDTQYF TGTGCCACCAGCAGAGATTCAGCGGGGGGCACAGATACGCAGTATTTT
TRBD2 18 . TRBJ2-1 TRBV19 CASSPSGASGSASREQFF TGTGCCAGTAGTCCCTCGGGGGCTAGCGGGAGCGCTTCGCGTGAGCAGTTCTTC
TRBD2 16 . TRBJ2-1 TRBV11-2 CASRYIAGEGYNEQFF TGTGCCAGCAGATATATAGCGGGAGAAGGGTACAATGAGCAGTTCTTC
. 15 . TRBJ1-1 TRBV2 CASSDVGGMNTEAFF TGTGCCAGCAGTGATGTGGGGGGTATGAACACTGAAGCTTTCTTT
TRBD2 14 few TRBJ2-3 TRBV29-1 CSVEGGRGADTQYF TGCAGCGTTGAGGGCGGGAGGGGTGCAGATACGCAGTATTTT
TRBD1 15 . TRBJ1-4 TRBV5-1 CASSPGTAYNEKLFF TGCGCCAGCAGCCCTGGGACAGCCTATAATGAAAAACTGTTTTTT
. 15 . TRBJ2-5 TRBV28 CASSFSSGGQETQYF TGTGCCAGCAGTTTTTCAAGTGGAGGGCAAGAGACCCAGTACTTC
TRBD1 17 . TRBJ1-5 TRBV7-9 CASSTDQQGGGNQPQHF TGTGCCAGCAGCACCGACCAACAGGGGGGGGGAAATCAGCCCCAGCATTTT
TRBD1 19 . TRBJ2-2 TRBV13 CASSRPGGDRGFQVGELFF TGTGCCAGCAGCCGACCCGGCGGGGACAGGGGATTCCAGGTCGGGGAGCTGTTTTTT